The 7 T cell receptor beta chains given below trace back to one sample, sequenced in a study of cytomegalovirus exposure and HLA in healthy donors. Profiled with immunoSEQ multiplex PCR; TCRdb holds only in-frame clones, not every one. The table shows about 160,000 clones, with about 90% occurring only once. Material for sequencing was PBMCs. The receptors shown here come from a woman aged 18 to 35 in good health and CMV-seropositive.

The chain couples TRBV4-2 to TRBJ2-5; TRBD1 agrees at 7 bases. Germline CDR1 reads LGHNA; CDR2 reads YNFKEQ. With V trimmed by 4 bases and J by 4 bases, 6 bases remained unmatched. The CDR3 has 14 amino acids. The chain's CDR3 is CASSPDRVRETQYF. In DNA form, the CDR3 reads TGTGCCAGCAGCCCCGACAGGGTGAGAGAGACCCAGTACTTC.

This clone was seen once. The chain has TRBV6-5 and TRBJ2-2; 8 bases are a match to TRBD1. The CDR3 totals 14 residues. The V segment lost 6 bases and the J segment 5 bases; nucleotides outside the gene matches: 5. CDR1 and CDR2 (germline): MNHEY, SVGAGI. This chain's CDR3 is CASRIQGATGELFF. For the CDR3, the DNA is TGTGCCAGCAGGATTCAGGGGGCAACCGGGGAGCTGTTTTTT.

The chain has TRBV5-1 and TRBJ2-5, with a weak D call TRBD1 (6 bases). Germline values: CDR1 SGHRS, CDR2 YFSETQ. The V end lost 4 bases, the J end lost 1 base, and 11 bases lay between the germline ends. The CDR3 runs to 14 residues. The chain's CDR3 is CASSAGQTQETQYF. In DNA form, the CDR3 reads TGCGCCAGCAGCGCCGGACAGACCCAAGAGACCCAGTACTTC.

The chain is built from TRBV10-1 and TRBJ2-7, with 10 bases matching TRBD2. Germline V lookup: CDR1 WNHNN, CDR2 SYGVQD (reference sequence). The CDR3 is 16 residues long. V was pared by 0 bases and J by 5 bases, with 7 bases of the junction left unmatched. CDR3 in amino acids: CASSESQREGQDEQYF. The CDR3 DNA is TGCGCCAGCAGTGAGTCACAGCGGGAGGGCCAAGACGAGCAGTACTTC.

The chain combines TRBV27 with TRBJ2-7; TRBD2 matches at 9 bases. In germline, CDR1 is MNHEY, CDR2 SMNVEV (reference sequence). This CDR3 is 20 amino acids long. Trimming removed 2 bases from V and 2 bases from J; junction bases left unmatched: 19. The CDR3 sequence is CASSLSAPRLAGPVTYEQYF. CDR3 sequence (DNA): TGTGCCAGCAGTTTAAGTGCCCCGAGGCTAGCGGGGCCGGTAACCTACGAGCAGTACTTC.

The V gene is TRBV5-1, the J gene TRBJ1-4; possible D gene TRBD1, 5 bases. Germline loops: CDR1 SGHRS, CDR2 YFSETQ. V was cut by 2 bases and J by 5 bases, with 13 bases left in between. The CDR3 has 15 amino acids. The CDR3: CASSLQEGRNEKLFF. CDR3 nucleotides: TGCGCCAGCAGCTTACAGGAAGGCCGAAATGAAAAACTGTTTTTT.

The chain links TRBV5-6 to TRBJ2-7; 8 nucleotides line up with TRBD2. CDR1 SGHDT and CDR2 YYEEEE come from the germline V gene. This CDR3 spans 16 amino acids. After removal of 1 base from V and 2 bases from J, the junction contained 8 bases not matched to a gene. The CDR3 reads CASSLLPGGATYEQYF. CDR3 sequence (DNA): TGTGCCAGCAGCTTGCTACCGGGAGGGGCCACCTACGAGCAGTACTTC.